The 28 T cell receptor beta chains presented below share a single source sample, sequenced in a study of T cell changes during pregnancy in multiple sclerosis. Some clones are missing from TCRdb's copy, which holds only in-frame ones; the method was immunoSEQ multiplex PCR. The sample has 90,000 to 100,000 clones, about 91% seen once. The sample consisted of peripheral blood, taken after pregnancy. The receptors were sampled from a female donor in good health, enrolled as a control in a pregnancy study.

This chain links TRBV28 with TRBJ2-5; D possibly corresponds to TRBD2 (7 bases). The DNA end favors TRBJ2-7, so the J call may be wrong. Germline lookup yields CDR1 MDHEN and CDR2 SYDVKM. The CDR3 spans 16 residues. CDR3 protein: CASSFLTGGRTYEQYF. The CDR3 DNA sequence: TGTGCCAGCAGTTTCTTGACGGGGGGCCGAACCTACGAGCAGTACTTC.

V gene TRBV7-2 combines with J gene TRBJ1-5; D unclear. CDR1 is SGHTA, CDR2 FQGNSA, per germline. The CDR3 is 15 amino acids. V lost 1 base and J lost 0, with 7 bases in between. The CDR3 sequence is CASSLVGDSNQPQHF. The CDR3 DNA sequence: TGTGCCAGCAGCTTAGTGGGAGATAGCAATCAGCCCCAGCATTTT.

The gene calls are TRBV6-1 and TRBJ1-1, with a tentative D call TRBD1 (6 bases). Per germline, CDR1 MNHNS and CDR2 SASEGT. The CDR3 has 15 residues. V was shortened by 3 bases and J by 1 base, with 12 bases between the two germline ends. Here the CDR3 reads CASSDYGQRNTEAFF. The CDR3 DNA follows: TGTGCCAGCAGTGACTACGGACAGCGGAACACTGAAGCTTTCTTT.

This clone was counted a single time. The CDR3 DNA sequence: TGCGCCAGCAGCTCCGGACTAGGAGTCGCAGATACGCAGTATTTT. Residues: CASSSGLGVADTQYF. The rearrangement uses TRBV5-1 and TRBJ2-3; 7 nucleotides align to TRBD2. The CDR3 loop spans 15 amino acids. Germline values: CDR1 SGHRS, CDR2 YFSETQ. The ends lost 3 bases at V and 4 bases at J; junction bases unmatched: 8. Full variable domain (remainder filled in from reference TRBV5-1 and TRBJ2-3): KAGVTQTPRYLIKTRGQQVTLSCSPISGHRSVSWYQQTPGQGLQFLFEYFSETQRNKGNFPGRFSGRQFSNSRSEMNVSTLELGDSALYLCASSSGLGVADTQYFGPGTRLTVL.

This clone was seen a single time. The genes are TRBV28 and TRBJ2-3; 16 bases are a match to TRBD2. V shed 4 bases and J 2 bases; nucleotides not matched to a gene: 9. This CDR3 has 19 residues. Germline-derived CDR1 and CDR2 are MDHEN and SYDVKM. In DNA form, the CDR3 reads TGTGCCAGCAGTTCGGCGGGACTAGCGGGAGGGCGAACCACAGATACGCAGTATTTT. Protein: CASSSAGLAGGRTTDTQYF.

The chain carries TRBV4-1 and TRBJ2-2, with 9 bases matching TRBD1. V shed 0 bases, J shed 7 bases, and the junction held 3 bases outside the gene matches. CDR1 MGHRA and CDR2 YSYEKL come from the germline V gene. The CDR3 loop spans 15 amino acids. The CDR3 sequence is CASSQEGQGLGELFF. The CDR3 coding sequence is TGCGCCAGCAGCCAAGAGGGACAGGGCCTCGGGGAGCTGTTTTTT.

The V call is TRBV7-3, the J call TRBJ2-7, with a weak D call TRBD1 (7 bases). Looked up from germline, CDR1 is SGHTA and CDR2 is FQGTGA. V lost 1 base to trimming and J lost 6 bases, with 13 bases between them. The CDR3 is made up of 14 amino acids. Here the CDR3 DNA reads TGTGCCAGCAGCTTAAGCGGGACAGTGGGCGAGCAGTACTTC. Residues: CASSLSGTVGEQYF.

V usage is TRBV30 and J usage is TRBJ2-7; 10 nucleotides line up with TRBD1. From germline, CDR1 is GTSNPN and CDR2 SVGIG (reference sequence). Unmatched junction bases numbered 7, after V lost 2 bases and J lost 6 bases. The CDR3 consists of 14 residues. CDR3: CAWSYGTGESEQYF. The CDR3 nucleotides read TGTGCCTGGAGTTACGGGACAGGGGAATCCGAGCAGTACTTC.

This clone was recorded once. The V and J genes are TRBV4-1 and TRBJ2-5; 10 bases fit TRBD2. The CDR3 is 15 residues long. The germline V gene has CDR1 MGHRA and CDR2 YSYEKL. Germline trimming cut 6 bases from V and 3 bases from J; bases unmatched to any gene: 7. The CDR3 DNA reads as TGCGCCAGCAGTCTTAAAAGCGGGGGGGAAGAGACCCAGTACTTC. Protein product: CASSLKSGGEETQYF.

As to this clone: An end of the junction differs from the germline gene, which may be a read error. The rearrangement links TRBV4-1 to TRBJ1-2; D call uncertain. The CDR3 sequence is 10 residues long. Germline CDR1 MGHRA, CDR2 YSYEKL. The DNA for the CDR3 is TGCGCCAGCAGCCAAGTCCGGGTTTGGTGG. Amino acids: CASSQVRVWW.

The V gene is TRBV4-1, the J gene TRBJ2-1; possibly TRBD2 for D (5 bases). The CDR3 sequence is 15 residues long. Germline CDR1 MGHRA, CDR2 YSYEKL. V was clipped by 1 base and J by 4 bases, with 11 bases between them. CDR3: CASSQVLVAYNEQFF. The CDR3 coding sequence is TGCGCCAGCAGCCAAGTACTAGTGGCTTACAATGAGCAGTTCTTC.

This sequence joins TRBV5-1 and TRBJ2-3; D is undetermined. The CDR3 sequence is 17 residues long. V lost 3 bases to trimming and J lost 2 bases, with 19 bases between them. From germline, CDR1 is SGHRS and CDR2 YFSETQ. Written as DNA, the CDR3 is TGCGCCAGCAGCTCCACCCCGGGTCTACGATTCACAGATACGCAGTATTTT. Residues: CASSSTPGLRFTDTQYF.

J is TRBJ1-1 and V is TRBV5-1; D is undetermined. CDR1 and CDR2 (germline): SGHRS, YFSETQ. Between the trimmed V and J ends, which lost 1 base and 3 bases, there was a span of 10 bases. The CDR3 is made up of 14 amino acids. The CDR3 nucleotides are TGCGCCAGCAGCTTGCCGAGCGGAGACACTGAAGCTTTCTTT. Residues: CASSLPSGDTEAFF.

The rearrangement uses TRBV29-1 and TRBJ2-1; D gene ambiguous. CDR1 is SQVTM, CDR2 ANQGSEA, per germline. This CDR3 region has 13 residues. Deletions cut 5 bases from V and 10 bases from J, with 18 bases between. CDR3 bases: TGCAGCGTTAGCTTGAATTACCCCTCCGAGCAGTTCTTC. Its translation is CSVSLNYPSEQFF.

The chain joins TRBV5-1 to TRBJ2-1; D may be TRBD1 (6 bases). Trimming stripped 4 bases from V and 2 bases from J, with 10 bases between. CDR1 is SGHRS and CDR2 is YFSETQ in the germline V gene. The length of the CDR3 is 14 residues. The CDR3 sequence is CASSVGQPYNEQFF. CDR3 in DNA: TGCGCCAGCAGCGTGGGACAACCCTACAATGAGCAGTTCTTC.

The CDR3 bases are TGTGCCAGCCCCGGGAGCCAATCTGAAGCTTTCTTT. Translating it yields CASPGSQSEAFF. The V call is TRBV2, the J call TRBJ1-1, with D unresolved. Germline assignment: CDR1 SNHLY and CDR2 FYNNEI. This CDR3 spans 12 amino acids. Deletions cut 8 bases from V and 6 bases from J, with 13 bases between. The full variable domain, completed using reference TRBV2 and TRBJ1-1, is EPEVTQTPSHQVTQMGQEVILRCVPISNHLYFYWYRQILGQKVEFLVSFYNNEISEKSEIFDDQFSVERPDGSNFTLKIRSTKLEDSAMYFCASPGSQSEAFFGQGTRLTVV.

The chain links TRBV19 to TRBJ2-1; D remains unclear. The CDR3 spans 13 residues. The germline V gene encodes CDR1 LNHDA and CDR2 SQIVND (reference sequence). V was clipped by 6 bases and J by 2 bases, with 8 bases between them. CDR3 nucleotide sequence: TGTGCCAGTAGGGATGACACCTACAATGAGCAGTTCTTC. It yields the protein CASRDDTYNEQFF.

The chain couples TRBV4-1 to TRBJ2-5; 9 positions match TRBD1. Trimming took 8 bases from V and 3 from J; bases not matched to a gene: 4. The CDR3 contains 13 residues. Germline assignment: CDR1 MGHRA and CDR2 YSYEKL. The DNA of the CDR3 is TGCGCCAGCCGAGGACAGGGGAAAGAGACCCAGTACTTC. It yields the protein CASRGQGKETQYF.

The chain links TRBV27 to TRBJ1-2; weak D call: TRBD1 (5 bases). This CDR3 has 14 amino acids. The germline V and J ends were trimmed by 0 bases and 5 bases, with 10 bases remaining between them. Germline CDR1 MNHEY, CDR2 SMNVEV (reference sequence). The CDR3 DNA reads TGTGCCAGCAGTTTATCGGAAGGGGCTTATGGCTACACCTTC. Protein sequence: CASSLSEGAYGYTF.

This clone was seen once. CDR3 coding DNA: TGTGCCAGCAGTTTACGGGGGAGAGGTGGAAACACCATATATTTT. Translating it yields CASSLRGRGGNTIYF. The chain has TRBV27 and TRBJ1-3; D is possibly TRBD1 (5 bases). Trimming removed 2 bases from V and 3 bases from J, with 11 bases in between. The CDR3 contains 15 residues. The germline CDR1 and CDR2 sequences are MNHEY and SMNVEV (reference sequence).

The rearrangement uses TRBV15 and TRBJ1-1; D is perhaps TRBD1 (5 bases). V shed 0 bases and J shed 7 bases, with 12 bases lying between them. The CDR3 is 14 amino acids. Germline CDR1 LNHNV, CDR2 YYDKDF (reference sequence). Written as DNA, the CDR3 is TGTGCCACCAGCAGAGATGCAGGGTTAGGTGAAGCTTTCTTT. Encoded protein: CATSRDAGLGEAFF.

The chain carries TRBV13 and TRBJ2-3; D gene ambiguous. Between the trimmed V and J ends, which lost 5 bases and 0 bases, there was a span of 15 bases. The CDR3 spans 16 residues. Germline V gene data show CDR1 as PRHDT and CDR2 as FYEKMQ (reference sequence). CDR3 bases: TGTGCCAGCAGCCACAATCCGAAAGTAAGCACAGATACGCAGTATTTT. Translated, it gives CASSHNPKVSTDTQYF. Full variable domain (outside the CDR3, taken from reference TRBV13 and TRBJ2-3): AAGVIQSPRHLIKEKRETATLKCYPIPRHDTVYWYQQGPGQDPQFLISFYEKMQSDKGSIPDRFSAQQFSDYHSELNMSSLELGDSALYFCASSHNPKVSTDTQYFGPGTRLTVL.

This chain uses TRBV27 with TRBJ1-1, with TRBD1 as a possible D gene (6 bases). CDR3 size: 14 residues. Trimming removed 6 bases at V and 6 bases at J, with 17 bases between. CDR1 and CDR2 from the germline V gene are MNHEY and SMNVEV (reference sequence). The CDR3 DNA is TGTGCCAGCAGCCAAACCAGGGACACCCCTGAAGCTTTCTTT. Translated: CASSQTRDTPEAFF.

The genes are TRBV30 and TRBJ2-2; D is possibly TRBD1 (6 bases). V was pared by 2 bases and J by 3 bases, with 13 bases between. The CDR3 has 15 residues. The V gene's germline CDR1 is GTSNPN and CDR2 SVGIG (reference sequence). CDR3 in amino acids: CAWSPRGLDTGELFF. The DNA for the CDR3 is TGTGCCTGGAGTCCCAGGGGTTTGGACACCGGGGAGCTGTTTTTT.

V gene TRBV28 combines with J gene TRBJ2-7, with 10 bases fitting TRBD1. The CDR3 extends over 14 amino acids. J lost 7 bases, V lost 4 bases, and 7 bases had no gene match. Germline lookup yields CDR1 MDHEN and CDR2 SYDVKM. This chain's CDR3 is CASSSGQGVGEQYF. The CDR3 DNA follows: TGTGCCAGCAGTTCTGGACAGGGGGTGGGGGAGCAGTACTTC.

The chain couples TRBV27 to TRBJ2-7; tentative D call: TRBD1 (6 bases). This CDR3 is built from 14 residues. Germline assignment: CDR1 MNHEY and CDR2 SMNVEV (reference sequence). V shed 5 bases and J shed 3 bases, with 14 bases lying between them. CDR3: CASSAQGPNYEQYF. CDR3 nucleotide sequence: TGTGCCAGCAGTGCACAGGGACCTAACTACGAGCAGTACTTC.

The J gene is TRBJ2-1, the V gene TRBV2; D remains ambiguous. Germline V gene data show CDR1 as SNHLY and CDR2 as FYNNEI. Trimming took 1 base from V and 0 from J, leaving 7 bases between them. CDR3 length: 15 amino acids. CDR3 DNA: TGTGCCAGCAGTGAAGGCCAACACTCCTACAATGAGCAGTTCTTC. It translates to CASSEGQHSYNEQFF. Drawing the rest from reference TRBV2 and TRBJ2-1, the complete variable domain is EPEVTQTPSHQVTQMGQEVILRCVPISNHLYFYWYRQILGQKVEFLVSFYNNEISEKSEIFDDQFSVERPDGSNFTLKIRSTKLEDSAMYFCASSEGQHSYNEQFFGPGTRLTVL.

The chain links TRBV27 to TRBJ2-1, with 9 nucleotides matching TRBD2. Germline values: CDR1 MNHEY, CDR2 SMNVEV (reference sequence). The CDR3 has 16 residues. The trim removed 6 bases at V and 8 bases at J, leaving 14 bases unmatched. The CDR3 nucleotides are TGTGCCAGCAGGGCTAGCGGGACTACATTGGTCCATGAGCAGTTCTTC. It encodes CASRASGTTLVHEQFF.